This record covers a single T cell receptor beta chain. The V end was cut by 2 bases, the J end by 9 bases, with 28 bases between. Germline V lookup: CDR1 MNHNS, CDR2 SASEGT. This CDR3 region has 18 residues. The table came from immunoSEQ multiplex PCR; TCRdb's copy has only in-frame clones and leaves some out. The sample records approximately 350,000 clones, roughly 87% being singletons. The data originate from a study of blood T cell repertoires in COVID-19. Across the study: Acute and convalescent COVID-19 specimens originated in the United States, Italy and Spain.

The chain joins TRBV6-1 to TRBJ1-2, with a tentative D call TRBD1 (5 bases). The receptor was isolated from a woman aged 50 to 60 who had recovered from COVID-19. Sequencing was carried out using PBMCs or T cells enriched from blood (not recorded which). Here the CDR3 DNA reads TGTGCCAGCAGTGAATTGACTGGGTTTGGGGCAGGTGAAAATAGCTACACCTTC. The encoded protein is CASSELTGFGAGENSYTF.